This T cell receptor (beta chain) is drawn from a study of cytomegalovirus exposure and HLA in healthy donors. A multiplex PCR was run with 60 Vbeta primers and 13 Jbeta primers. Only in-frame clones appear in the TCRdb table, and some are missing; sequencing was by immunoSEQ multiplex PCR. The table has about 140,000 clones, about 82% seen once; the top ten hold 4.5% to 5%. Points on this clone: Its antigen is unidentified.

The CDR3 covers 14 residues. Trimming took 7 bases from V and 3 from J; bases not matched to a gene: 3. Looked up from germline, CDR1 is SQVTM and CDR2 is ANQGSEA. Study-wide results and limits: For most TCR beta V segments, an earlier analysis put the productive rate at about 90% or about 30% of the time. Sequencing artifact likely explains a cluster of highly shared sequence variants.

This chain joins TRBV29-1 and TRBJ2-2, with 12 bases matching TRBD2. The sequence was obtained from a young man in good health. Sequencing used PBMCs. The CDR3 loop is CSGLAGAYTGELFF. The CDR3 DNA is TGCAGCGGACTAGCGGGAGCTTACACCGGGGAGCTGTTTTTT.